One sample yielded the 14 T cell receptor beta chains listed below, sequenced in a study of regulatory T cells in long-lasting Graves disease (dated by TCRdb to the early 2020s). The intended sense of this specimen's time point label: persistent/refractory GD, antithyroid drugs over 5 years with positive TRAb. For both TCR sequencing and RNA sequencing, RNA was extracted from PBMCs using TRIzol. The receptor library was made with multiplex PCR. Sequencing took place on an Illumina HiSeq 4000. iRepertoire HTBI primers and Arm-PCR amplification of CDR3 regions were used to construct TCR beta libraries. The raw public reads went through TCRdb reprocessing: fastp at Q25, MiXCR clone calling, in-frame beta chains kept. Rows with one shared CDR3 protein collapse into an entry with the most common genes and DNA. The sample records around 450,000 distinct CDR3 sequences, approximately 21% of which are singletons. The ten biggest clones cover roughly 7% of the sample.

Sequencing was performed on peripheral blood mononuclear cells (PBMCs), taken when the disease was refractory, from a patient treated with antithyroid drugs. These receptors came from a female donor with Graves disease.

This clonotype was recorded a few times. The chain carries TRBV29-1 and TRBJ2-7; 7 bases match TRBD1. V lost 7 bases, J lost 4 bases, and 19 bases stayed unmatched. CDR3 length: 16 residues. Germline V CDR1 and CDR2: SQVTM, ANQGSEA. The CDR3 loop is CSAAMISGQEFYEQYF. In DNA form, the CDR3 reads TGCAGCGCCGCTATGATATCCGGACAGGAGTTTTACGAGCAGTACTTC.

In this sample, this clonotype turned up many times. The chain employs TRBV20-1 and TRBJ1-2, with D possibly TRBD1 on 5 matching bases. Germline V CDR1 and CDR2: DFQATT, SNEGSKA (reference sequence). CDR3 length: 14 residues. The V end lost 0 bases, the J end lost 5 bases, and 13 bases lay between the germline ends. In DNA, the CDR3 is TGCAGTGCTAGAGAGGAAACGGACACTTATGGCTACACCTTC. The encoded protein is CSAREETDTYGYTF.

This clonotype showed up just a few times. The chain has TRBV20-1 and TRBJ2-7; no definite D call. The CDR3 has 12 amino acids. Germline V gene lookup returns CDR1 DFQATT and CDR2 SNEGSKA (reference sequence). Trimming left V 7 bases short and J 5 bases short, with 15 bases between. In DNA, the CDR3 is TGCAGTGTTCGTCTCCTGGGCCACGAGCAGTACTTC. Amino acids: CSVRLLGHEQYF.

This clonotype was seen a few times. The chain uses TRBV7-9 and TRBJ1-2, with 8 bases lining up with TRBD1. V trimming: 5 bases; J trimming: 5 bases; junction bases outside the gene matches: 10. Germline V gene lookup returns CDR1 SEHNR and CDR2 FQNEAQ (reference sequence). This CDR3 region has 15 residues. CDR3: CASSRTGRGQYGYTF. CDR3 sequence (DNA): TGTGCCAGCAGCCGGACTGGCAGGGGGCAATATGGCTACACCTTC.

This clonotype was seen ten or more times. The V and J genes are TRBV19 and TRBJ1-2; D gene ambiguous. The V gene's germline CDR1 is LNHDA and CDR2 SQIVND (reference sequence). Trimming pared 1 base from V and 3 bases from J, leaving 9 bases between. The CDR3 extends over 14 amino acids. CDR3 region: CASSIGGTDYGYTF. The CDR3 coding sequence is TGTGCCAGTAGTATAGGGGGAACAGACTATGGCTACACCTTC.

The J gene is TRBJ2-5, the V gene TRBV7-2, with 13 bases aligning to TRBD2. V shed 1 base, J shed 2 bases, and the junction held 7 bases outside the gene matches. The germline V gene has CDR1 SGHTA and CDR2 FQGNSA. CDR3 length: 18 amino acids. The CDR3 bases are TGTGCCAGCAGCTTAGGGACTAGCGGGGGACCCGGACAAGAGACCCAGTACTTC. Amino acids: CASSLGTSGGPGQETQYF. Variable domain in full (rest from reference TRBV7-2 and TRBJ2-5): GAGVSQSPSNKVTEKGKDVELRCDPISGHTALYWYRQSLGQGLEFLIYFQGNSAPDKSGLPSDRFSAERTGGSVSTLTIQRTQQEDSAVYLCASSLGTSGGPGQETQYFGPGTRLLVL.

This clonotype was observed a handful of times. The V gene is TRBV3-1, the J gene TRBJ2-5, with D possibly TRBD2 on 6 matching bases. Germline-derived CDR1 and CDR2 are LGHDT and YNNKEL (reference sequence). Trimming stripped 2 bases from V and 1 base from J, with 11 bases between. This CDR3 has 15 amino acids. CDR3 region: CASSQKLAPQETQYF. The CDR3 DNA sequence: TGTGCCAGCAGCCAAAAACTAGCCCCCCAAGAGACCCAGTACTTC.

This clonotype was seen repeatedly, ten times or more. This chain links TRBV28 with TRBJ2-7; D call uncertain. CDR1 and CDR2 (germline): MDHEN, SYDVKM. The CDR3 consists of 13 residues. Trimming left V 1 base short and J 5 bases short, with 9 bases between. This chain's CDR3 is CASSLLVENEQYF. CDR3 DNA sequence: TGTGCCAGCAGTTTATTGGTGGAAAACGAGCAGTACTTC.

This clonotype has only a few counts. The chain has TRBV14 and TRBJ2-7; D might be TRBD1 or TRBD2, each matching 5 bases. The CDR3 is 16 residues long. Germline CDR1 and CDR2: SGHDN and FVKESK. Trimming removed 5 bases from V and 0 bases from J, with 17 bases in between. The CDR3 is CASSMAAGTFSYEQYF. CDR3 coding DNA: TGTGCCAGCAGCATGGCCGCCGGGACGTTCTCCTACGAGCAGTACTTC.

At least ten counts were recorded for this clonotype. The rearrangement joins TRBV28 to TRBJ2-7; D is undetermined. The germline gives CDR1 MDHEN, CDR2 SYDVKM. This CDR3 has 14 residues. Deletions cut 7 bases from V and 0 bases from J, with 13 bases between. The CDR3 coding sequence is TGTGCCAGCACCCCCCCCGACCGCTCCTACGAGCAGTACTTC. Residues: CASTPPDRSYEQYF.

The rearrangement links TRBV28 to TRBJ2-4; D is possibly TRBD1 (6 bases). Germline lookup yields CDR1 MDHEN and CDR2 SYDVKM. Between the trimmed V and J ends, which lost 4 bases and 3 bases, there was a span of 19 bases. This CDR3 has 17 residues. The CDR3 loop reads CASSSLTRGWFKNIQYF. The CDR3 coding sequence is TGTGCCAGCAGTTCCTTGACCAGGGGCTGGTTCAAAAACATTCAGTACTTC.

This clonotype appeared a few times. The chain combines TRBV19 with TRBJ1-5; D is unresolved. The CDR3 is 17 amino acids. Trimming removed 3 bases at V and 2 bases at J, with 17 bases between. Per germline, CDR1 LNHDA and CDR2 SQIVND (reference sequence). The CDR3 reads CASSIPPSGDGNQPQHF. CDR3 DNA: TGTGCCAGTAGTATCCCCCCATCGGGTGACGGCAATCAGCCCCAGCATTTT.

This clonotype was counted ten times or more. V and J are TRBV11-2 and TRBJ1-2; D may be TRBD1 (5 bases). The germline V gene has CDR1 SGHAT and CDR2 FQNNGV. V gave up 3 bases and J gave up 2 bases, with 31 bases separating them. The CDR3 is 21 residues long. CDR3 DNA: TGTGCCAGCAGCTTTCTACACCAGGTCGGGGCTAGGTTCAAAACAAACTATGGCTACACCTTC. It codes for CASSFLHQVGARFKTNYGYTF. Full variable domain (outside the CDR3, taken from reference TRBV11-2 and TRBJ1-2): EAGVAQSPRYKIIEKRQSVAFWCNPISGHATLYWYQQILGQGPKLLIQFQNNGVVDDSQLPKDRFSAERLKGVDSTLKIQPAKLEDSAVYLCASSFLHQVGARFKTNYGYTFGSGTRLTVV.

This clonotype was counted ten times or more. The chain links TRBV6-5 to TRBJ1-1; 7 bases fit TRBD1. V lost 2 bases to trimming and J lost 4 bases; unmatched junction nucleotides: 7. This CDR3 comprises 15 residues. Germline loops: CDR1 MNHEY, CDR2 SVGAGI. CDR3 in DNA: TGTGCCAGCAGTTACGGGACAGCCCCAGGCACTGAAGCTTTCTTT. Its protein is CASSYGTAPGTEAFF.